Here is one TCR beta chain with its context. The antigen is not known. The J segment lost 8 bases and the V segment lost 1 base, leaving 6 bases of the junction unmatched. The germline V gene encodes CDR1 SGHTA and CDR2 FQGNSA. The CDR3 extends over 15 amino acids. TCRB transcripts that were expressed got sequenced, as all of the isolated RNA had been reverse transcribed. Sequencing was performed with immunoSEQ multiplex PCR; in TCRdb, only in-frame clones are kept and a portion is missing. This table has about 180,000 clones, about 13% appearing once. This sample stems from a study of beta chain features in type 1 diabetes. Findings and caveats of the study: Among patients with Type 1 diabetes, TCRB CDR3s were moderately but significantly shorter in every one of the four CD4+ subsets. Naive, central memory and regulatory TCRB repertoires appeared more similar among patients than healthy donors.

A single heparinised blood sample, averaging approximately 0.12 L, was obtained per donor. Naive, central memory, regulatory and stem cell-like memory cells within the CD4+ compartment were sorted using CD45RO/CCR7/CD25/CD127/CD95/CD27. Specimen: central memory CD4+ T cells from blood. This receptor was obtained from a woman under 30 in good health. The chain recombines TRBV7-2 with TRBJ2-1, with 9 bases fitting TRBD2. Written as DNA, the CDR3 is TGTGCCAGCAGCTTAGACTTGGGACTAGCCTATGAGCAGTTCTTC. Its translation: CASSLDLGLAYEQFF.